This entry features one TCR beta chain sequence. No antigen is known for it. One end of the junction fails to match germline, which may point to a read error. This sample is drawn from a study of cytomegalovirus exposure and HLA in healthy donors. This CDR3 contains 14 residues. Germline V gene sequence: CDR1 SEHNR, CDR2 FQNEAQ (reference sequence). PCR involved 60 Vbeta and 13 Jbeta primers. Produced via immunoSEQ multiplex PCR; TCRdb's table is partial and in-frame only. The data hold 180,000 or so clones, with roughly 83% observed a single time. Findings of the study overall: In a later analysis, productive TCRs from donors in an Asian-associated ancestry cluster reportedly carried fewer N-insertions than the cohort mean. An analysis that came later showed most CMV-associated TCR beta chains appearing HLA-restricted. A link between a missense DCLRE1C variant and TCR beta V- and J-gene trimming emerged from a later analysis. Researchers reportedly found TCR beta sequences accurately predicted most subjects' HLA-A and HLA-B alleles.

Sequenced sample: PBMCs. The chain joins TRBV7-9 to TRBJ1-4; no definite D call. The sequence derives from a woman in her forties or fifties in good health and CMV-seronegative. In DNA, the CDR3 is TGTTCCAGCAGCTTAGTGTCCGGTAATGAAAAACTGTTTTTT. This codes for CSSSLVSGNEKLFF.